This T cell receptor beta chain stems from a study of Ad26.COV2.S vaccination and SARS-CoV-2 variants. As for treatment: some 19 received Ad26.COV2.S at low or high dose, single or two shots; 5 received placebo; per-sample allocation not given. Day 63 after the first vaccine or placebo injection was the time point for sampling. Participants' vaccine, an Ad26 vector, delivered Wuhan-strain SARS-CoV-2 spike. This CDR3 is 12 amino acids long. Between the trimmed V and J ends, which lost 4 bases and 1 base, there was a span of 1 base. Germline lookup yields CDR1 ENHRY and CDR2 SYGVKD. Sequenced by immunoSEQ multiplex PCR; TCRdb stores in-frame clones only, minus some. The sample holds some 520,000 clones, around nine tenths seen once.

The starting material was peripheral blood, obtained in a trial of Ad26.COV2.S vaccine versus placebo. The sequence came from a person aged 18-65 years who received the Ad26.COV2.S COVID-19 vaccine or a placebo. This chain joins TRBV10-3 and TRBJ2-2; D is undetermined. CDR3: CAISVNTGELFF. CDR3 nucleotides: TGTGCCATCAGTGTGAACACCGGGGAGCTGTTTTTT.